Each of the 26 T cell receptor beta chains below was sequenced from the same sample in a study of T cell clonality in common variable immunodeficiency. Profiling relied on immunoSEQ multiplex PCR, and the TCRdb table lists in-frame clones only, not all of them. The sample includes roughly 57,000 clones, none of them occurring once. The source material was peripheral blood mononuclear cells. The origin of the receptors is a person aged 18 to 75 in good health.

This clone showed up many times. A much larger clone differs by one base, so this may be a read error. The CDR3 end falls 3 residues outside the read, so it is completed with the germline J gene. The chain links TRBV19 to TRBJ2-2, with 7 bases identical to TRBD2. The CDR3 runs 16 residues. The germline V gene has CDR1 LNHDA and CDR2 SQIVND (reference sequence). CDR3 bases read: TGTGCCACTCGAGGGGCGGGGGACTCTGGGGCCAACGTG. Its translation is CATRGAGDSGANV. The full-length CDR3 reads as CATRGAGDSGANVLFF.

This clone was counted ten times or more. Read data end 3 residues before the CDR3 end; the end is taken from the germline J gene. This sequence joins TRBV6-1 and TRBJ1-2, with a tentative D call TRBD1 (6 bases). CDR1 and CDR2 (germline): MNHNS, SASEGT. Deletions cut 4 bases from V and 0 bases from J, with 9 bases between. The CDR3 loop spans 14 amino acids. CDR3 DNA, as far as it was read: TGTGCCAGCAGTGTGGACAGAGCTAACTATGGC. This translates into CASSVDRANYG. The entire CDR3 protein reads CASSVDRANYGYTF.

This clone was seen repeatedly, ten times or more. This CDR3 is CSVEVQGFEAFF. The part of the CDR3 DNA that was read is TGCAGCGTTGAAGTTCAGGGCTTTGAA. The chain has TRBV29-1 and TRBJ1-1; the D gene is possibly TRBD1 (5 bases). The missing CDR3 end, 3 residues past where the read stops, is filled in from the germline J gene. The germline gives CDR1 SQVTM, CDR2 ANQGSEA. The V end was cut by 1 base, the J end by 7 bases, with 10 bases between. This CDR3 has 12 amino acids.

This clone was observed many times. The read finishes 3 residues shy of the CDR3 end, and the germline J gene is used to complete it. The chain couples TRBV5-1 to TRBJ1-2; D is ambiguous. The germline gives CDR1 SGHRS, CDR2 YFSETQ. The CDR3 totals 19 residues. V lost 0 bases, J lost 2 bases, and 23 bases lay in between. CDR3 DNA, as far as it was read: TGCGCCAGCAGCTTGGTCGCGGGCCGGCCGGGTCCCCTAAACTATGGC. Amino acid sequence: CASSLVAGRPGPLNYG. The CDR3 as a whole reads CASSLVAGRPGPLNYGYTF.

Concerning this clone itself: Coverage ceases 3 residues before the CDR3 finishes, and the germline J gene fills in the end. This sequence joins TRBV19 and TRBJ2-2, with TRBD1 as a possible D gene (6 bases). Germline values: CDR1 LNHDA, CDR2 SQIVND (reference sequence). This CDR3 contains 14 residues. The sequenced CDR3 bases are TGTGCCAGTAGTGAGGGGGAATGGAGCGAAAAG. This sequence encodes CASSEGEWSEK. The complete CDR3 sequence is CASSEGEWSEKLFF.

This clone was observed at least ten times. The read terminates 3 residues before the CDR3 end, so the remaining end is supplied by the germline J gene. This chain joins TRBV4-2 and TRBJ2-1; 15 bases are shared with TRBD2. The V segment lost 4 bases and the J segment 0 bases; nucleotides outside the gene matches: 13. The CDR3 extends over 21 amino acids. Germline V gene data show CDR1 as LGHNA and CDR2 as YNFKEQ. The CDR3 is CASSPRWGLAGGRSSYNEQFF. The sequenced part of the CDR3 DNA is TGTGCCAGCAGCCCGCGATGGGGACTAGCGGGGGGCCGTAGCTCCTACAATGAG.

This clone appeared many times. The read gets to within 3 residues of the CDR3 end, and the germline J gene fills in the rest. This chain connects TRBV28 to TRBJ1-4, with a possible D match to TRBD1 (5 bases). From germline, CDR1 is MDHEN and CDR2 SYDVKM. The CDR3 runs to 16 residues. V lost 5 bases and J 7 bases, leaving 20 bases between the germline ends. Partial CDR3 DNA: TGTGCCAGCAGTCCCGGGGGGGAGGAAGGAAGTGAAAAA. Translated, it gives CASSPGGEEGSEK. In full, the CDR3 reads CASSPGGEEGSEKLFF.

This clone has at least ten counts. Read data end 3 residues before the CDR3 end; the end is taken from the germline J gene. The chain uses TRBV5-6 and TRBJ1-2; perhaps TRBD1 as D (5 bases). The CDR3 totals 14 residues. Germline CDR1 is SGHDT and CDR2 is YYEEEE. The sequenced part of the CDR3 DNA is TGTGCCAGCAGCCACCTGACAGCTACTATGGGC. Encoded protein: CASSHLTATMG. The entire CDR3 protein is CASSHLTATMGYTF.

This clone was counted many times. The read ends 3 residues before the CDR3 terminus; that terminus is restored from the germline J gene. This rearrangement joins TRBV4-2 to TRBJ1-4, with a tentative D call TRBD1 (5 bases). The CDR3 loop spans 16 amino acids. V lost 3 bases to trimming and J lost 4 bases, with 15 bases between them. Germline CDR1 and CDR2: LGHNA and YNFKEQ. CDR3 protein: CASSHRGAGNNEKLFF. The covered CDR3 bases are TGTGCCAGCAGCCACCGAGGGGCCGGAAATAATGAAAAA.

This clone came up many times. The read ends 3 residues early relative to the CDR3; the germline J gene fills the gap. V and J are TRBV6-2 or TRBV6-3 and TRBJ2-5, with 8 bases fitting TRBD2. The V gene's germline CDR1 is MNHEY and CDR2 SVGEGT. The CDR3 loop spans 16 amino acids. The V and J ends lost 6 bases and 3 bases, in that order; junction bases with no gene match: 12. The CDR3 reads CASRTPGLGYEETQYF. The CDR3 DNA, read in part, is TGTGCCAGCAGGACACCGGGACTAGGGTACGAAGAGACC.

This clone has a count of ten or more. The read gets to within 3 residues of the CDR3 end, and the germline J gene fills in the rest. Other DNA sequences within the sample encode an identical CDR3. The chain joins TRBV29-1 to TRBJ1-1; TRBD1 aligns across 8 bases. Germline assignment: CDR1 SQVTM and CDR2 ANQGSEA. The CDR3 loop spans 15 amino acids. V was clipped by 2 bases and J by 6 bases; unmatched bases: 11. CDR3 bases read: TGCAGCGTTGAACGCTCAGCCGGGACAGGTCCTGAA. It yields the protein CSVERSAGTGPE. The entire CDR3 is CSVERSAGTGPEAFF.

This clone was recorded a few times. Coverage ceases 3 residues before the CDR3 finishes, and the germline J gene fills in the end. The chain links TRBV2 to TRBJ2-2; 9 nucleotides match TRBD2. The V and J ends lost 6 bases and 4 bases, in that order; junction bases with no gene match: 0. The CDR3 is 13 residues long. From germline, CDR1 is SNHLY and CDR2 FYNNEI. CDR3 sequence reads: CASRLAGTGELFF. The part of the CDR3 DNA that was read is TGTGCCAGCAGACTAGCGGGCACCGGGGAG.

This clone has at least ten counts. The CDR3 goes on 3 residues after the read ends, and that part is filled in from the germline J gene. This rearrangement joins TRBV5-8 to TRBJ1-1; D is possibly TRBD1 (6 bases). Germline CDR1 is SGHTS and CDR2 is YDEGEE. Trimming shortened V by 9 bases and J by 3 bases, and 18 bases separated the two germline ends. The CDR3 loop spans 14 amino acids. This CDR3 reads CATYFRGADTEAFF. CDR3 bases read: TGTGCCACCTACTTTCGGGGGGCTGACACTGAA.

This clone was picked up many times. The CDR3 end lies 3 residues beyond the end of the read and is filled in from the germline J gene. V gene TRBV2 combines with J gene TRBJ1-2; no clear D. Germline-derived CDR1 and CDR2 are SNHLY and FYNNEI. The CDR3 runs to 14 residues. V dropped 3 bases and J dropped 4 bases, with 12 bases sitting between them. CDR3 DNA, as far as it was read: TGTGCCAGCAGTGAGCGGGGTTCGTCCTATGGC. Translation: CASSERGSSYG. The whole CDR3 is CASSERGSSYGYTF.

This clone has only a few counts. The read finishes 3 residues shy of the CDR3 end, and the germline J gene is used to complete it. The chain joins TRBV7-2 to TRBJ1-2; TRBD1 might be the D (6 bases). Germline lookup yields CDR1 SGHTA and CDR2 FQGNSA. CDR3 length equals 15 residues. CDR3 amino acids: CASSLARGGRDTYTF. CDR3 DNA, as far as it was read: TGTGCCAGCAGCTTAGCGCGGGGGGGCCGGGATACC.

A remark on this clone: The read falls 3 residues short of the CDR3 end, and the missing part is taken from the germline J gene. The chain has TRBV2 and TRBJ1-5, with a tentative D call TRBD1 (5 bases). The CDR3 consists of 14 residues. Trimming cost V 2 bases and J 4 bases, with 9 bases left between them. The germline gives CDR1 SNHLY, CDR2 FYNNEI. The covered CDR3 bases are TGTGCCAGCAGTGAATTCTCAGGGAATCAGCCC. It specifies CASSEFSGNQP. The entire CDR3 is CASSEFSGNQPQHF.

This clone came up many times. CDR3 DNA, as far as it was read: TGCGCCAGCAGTGAGCTCTCTCCTGGACTAGCGGAAGAGACC. It specifies CASSELSPGLAEET. The entire CDR3 sequence reads CASSELSPGLAEETQYF. The rearrangement uses TRBV10-1 and TRBJ2-5, with 10 bases identical to TRBD2. Read data end 3 residues before the CDR3 end; the end is taken from the germline J gene. The germline gives CDR1 WNHNN, CDR2 SYGVQD (reference sequence). V lost 2 bases and J lost 3; bases outside the gene matches: 9. This CDR3 region has 17 residues.

This clone was found many times. The sequenced fragment ends 3 residues before the CDR3 boundary, so the rest is inferred from the germline J gene. This chain connects TRBV19 to TRBJ2-1; 9 bases are a match to TRBD2. The length of the CDR3 is 16 residues. Germline V gene data show CDR1 as LNHDA and CDR2 as SQIVND (reference sequence). The V segment lost 0 bases and the J segment 7 bases; nucleotides outside the gene matches: 7. The CDR3 sequence is CASSIESSGKENEQFF. The covered CDR3 bases are TGTGCCAGTAGTATAGAGTCTAGCGGGAAGGAGAATGAG.

This clone showed up many times. Read coverage stops 3 residues before the CDR3 terminus; the germline J gene supplies the remainder. The chain recombines TRBV20-1 with TRBJ2-1, with 11 bases matching TRBD2. The J segment lost 4 bases and the V segment lost 1 base, leaving 3 bases of the junction unmatched. Germline V CDR1 and CDR2: DFQATT, SNEGSKA (reference sequence). CDR3 length equals 15 residues. The CDR3: CSARGSGREYNEQFF. Incomplete CDR3 DNA: TGCAGTGCTAGAGGTAGCGGGAGGGAGTACAATGAG.

This clone was seen ten or more times. The missing CDR3 end, 3 residues past where the read stops, is filled in from the germline J gene. V gene TRBV6-2 or TRBV6-3 combines with J gene TRBJ2-4, with 7 positions matching TRBD1. Germline V gives CDR1 MNHEY, CDR2 SVGEGT. The CDR3 contains 12 residues. CDR3 bases read: TGTGCCAGCAGCGGGACAGTACGAGGT. Protein product: CASSGTVRG. The full CDR3 reads CASSGTVRGQYF.

This clone has ten or more counts. Sequencing ends 3 residues short of the CDR3 end; the germline J gene provides the rest. The V call is TRBV5-5, the J call TRBJ1-6, with 7 bases aligning to TRBD1. Germline assignment: CDR1 SGHKS and CDR2 YYEKEE (reference sequence). The V and J ends lost 4 bases and 5 bases, in that order; junction bases with no gene match: 3. CDR3 length equals 14 residues. The CDR3 protein is CASSPDRHNSPLHF. The CDR3 bases that were read are TGTGCCAGCAGCCCGGACAGGCATAATTCACCC.

This clone was recorded many times. The CDR3 extends 3 residues past the end of the read, so its final part is completed from the germline J gene. The chain combines TRBV10-3 with TRBJ1-1, with 9 bases lining up with TRBD1. Looked up from germline, CDR1 is ENHRY and CDR2 is SYGVKD. This CDR3 has 13 residues. The junction had 5 bases not matched to a gene; V was cut back by 8 bases and J by 4 bases. CDR3 residues: CAIRSDRGTEAFF. The sequenced part of the CDR3 DNA is TGTGCCATCCGGTCGGACAGGGGCACTGAA.

This clone was seen at least ten times. The CDR3 extends 3 residues past the end of the read, so its final part is completed from the germline J gene. This chain uses TRBV14 with TRBJ2-1, with D possibly TRBD2 on 6 matching bases. The CDR3 runs to 19 residues. Germline CDR1 and CDR2: SGHDN and FVKESK. Trimming left V 4 bases short and J 7 bases short, with 29 bases between. The CDR3 loop reads CASSLRSIRRLDKSNEQFF. Incomplete CDR3 DNA: TGTGCCAGCAGCCTAAGATCTATACGACGACTAGACAAAAGTAATGAG.

A note on this clone: The read gets to within 3 residues of the CDR3 end, and the germline J gene fills in the rest. This rearrangement joins TRBV7-2 to TRBJ1-5, with D possibly matching TRBD1 (5 bases). Trimming took 10 bases from V and 2 from J, leaving 12 bases between them. The CDR3 has 13 amino acids. Germline V gives CDR1 SGHTA, CDR2 FQGNSA. CDR3 DNA (partial): TGTGCCACCTCGATCAGGGGCAATCAGCCC. The encoded protein is CATSIRGNQP. The CDR3 reads in full as CATSIRGNQPQHF.

With regard to this clone: One end of the junction varies from germline; a read error may be responsible. The read terminates 3 residues before the CDR3 end, so the remaining end is supplied by the germline J gene. This chain joins TRBV5-1 and TRBJ1-3; D is undetermined. There are 14 residues in the CDR3. Germline V lookup: CDR1 SGHRS, CDR2 YFSETQ. Incomplete CDR3 DNA: TGCGCCAGCAGCTTGGCGGGGAGAGGAAACACG. This sequence encodes CASSLAGRGNT. The whole CDR3 sequence is CASSLAGRGNTIYF.

This clone was seen repeatedly, ten times or more. The CDR3 end is not reached by the read, which stops 3 residues before it; the germline J gene fills it in. This chain links TRBV11-2 with TRBJ2-5; D remains unclear. The germline CDR1 and CDR2 sequences are SGHAT and FQNNGV. The CDR3 runs to 12 residues. The V and J ends lost 0 bases and 5 bases respectively, with 4 bases between them. The DNA read from the CDR3 is TGTGCCAGCAGCTTAGATCTCGAGACC. Translated: CASSLDLET. The full CDR3 protein reads CASSLDLETQYF.